The 32 T cell receptor beta chains listed next were all sequenced from one sample in a study of cytomegalovirus exposure and HLA in healthy donors. PCR employed 60 Vbeta and 13 Jbeta primers. Here immunoSEQ multiplex PCR was the method, and the copy in TCRdb shows in-frame clones only, minus some. The table shows about 190,000 clones, with more than 65% occurring only once. Material for sequencing was PBMCs. The receptors originated from a woman aged 30 to 39 in good health and CMV-seropositive.

The V and J genes are TRBV11-2 and TRBJ1-6; the D gene is possibly TRBD1 (6 bases). This CDR3 has 15 amino acids. Germline V gene sequence: CDR1 SGHAT, CDR2 FQNNGV. Trimming shortened V by 4 bases and J by 7 bases, and 14 bases separated the two germline ends. The CDR3 nucleotides read TGTGCCAGCAGCTCCGACAGGTTCGCAAATTCACCCCTCCACTTT. Protein product: CASSSDRFANSPLHF.

The chain links TRBV19 to TRBJ2-2; 8 nucleotides agree with TRBD2. CDR1 and CDR2 (germline): LNHDA, SQIVND (reference sequence). J lost 0 bases, V lost 9 bases, and 9 bases had no gene match. The CDR3 is 16 amino acids. This chain's CDR3 is CASCQASGPNTGELFF. The DNA of the CDR3 is TGTGCCAGCTGCCAGGCTAGCGGGCCGAACACCGGGGAGCTGTTTTTT.

V is TRBV7-7 and J is TRBJ2-1, with 12 bases lining up with TRBD1. This CDR3 comprises 17 residues. V was clipped by 5 bases and J by 9 bases; unmatched bases: 14. CDR1 is SSHAT and CDR2 is FNYEAQ in the germline V gene (reference sequence). The CDR3 loop reads CASSATSRDRGQSEQFF. The CDR3 nucleotides are TGTGCCAGCAGCGCGACCTCCCGGGACAGGGGGCAAAGTGAGCAGTTCTTC. The whole variable domain, remainder taken from reference TRBV7-7 and TRBJ2-1, is GAGVSQSPRYKVTKRGQDVTLRCDPISSHATLYWYQQALGQGPEFLTYFNYEAQPDKSGLPSDRFSAERPEGSISTLTIQRTEQRDSAMYRCASSATSRDRGQSEQFFGPGTRLTVL.

The rearrangement joins TRBV18 to TRBJ2-5, with no clear D. The germline V gene has CDR1 KGHSH and CDR2 LQKENI. CDR3 length: 13 residues. Trimming removed 1 base from V and 3 bases from J, with 6 bases in between. The CDR3 DNA reads as TGTGCCAGCTCACCACTCCCAGAAGAGACCCAGTACTTC. It codes for CASSPLPEETQYF. Filled out from reference TRBV18 and TRBJ2-5, the complete variable domain reads NAGVMQNPRHLVRRRGQEARLRCSPMKGHSHVYWYRQLPEEGLKFMVYLQKENIIDESGMPKERFSAEFPKEGPSILRIQQVVRGDSAAYFCASSPLPEETQYFGPGTRLLVL.

V is TRBV11-1 and J is TRBJ2-1; the match to TRBD2 covers 8 bases. The CDR3 length is 16 residues. The V and J ends lost 0 bases and 6 bases, in that order; junction bases with no gene match: 7. The germline gives CDR1 SGHAT, CDR2 FQDESV (reference sequence). For the CDR3, the DNA is TGTGCCAGCAGCTTAGCGTCGCGGGAGGTCTTCAATGAGCAGTTCTTC. Encoded protein: CASSLASREVFNEQFF. The whole variable domain, filled in from reference TRBV11-1 and TRBJ2-1, reads EAEVAQSPRYKITEKSQAVAFWCDPISGHATLYWYRQILGQGPELLVQFQDESVVDDSQLPKDRFSAERLKGVDSTLKIQPAELGDSAMYLCASSLASREVFNEQFFGPGTRLTVL.

The gene calls are TRBV5-5 and TRBJ2-7; D perhaps matches TRBD2 (6 bases). Germline V gene data show CDR1 as SGHKS and CDR2 as YYEKEE (reference sequence). V shed 0 bases and J shed 1 base, with 11 bases lying between them. The CDR3 has 15 amino acids. CDR3 coding DNA: TGTGCCAGCAGCTTGGTTCTAGGGACTTCCTACGAGCAGTACTTC. Residues: CASSLVLGTSYEQYF. The whole variable domain, remainder taken from reference TRBV5-5 and TRBJ2-7, is DAGVTQSPTHLIKTRGQQVTLRCSPISGHKSVSWYQQVLGQGPQFIFQYYEKEERGRGNFPDRFSARQFPNYSSELNVNALLLGDSALYLCASSLVLGTSYEQYFGPGTRLTVT.

The V call is TRBV6-1, the J call TRBJ2-5, with 10 nucleotides matching TRBD1. The J call is doubtful: the DNA matches TRBJ2-7 better. This CDR3 is 15 amino acids long. From germline, CDR1 is MNHNS and CDR2 SASEGT. DNA of the CDR3: TGTGCCAGCAGTGCGTCCGGGACAGGGGCATACGAGCAGTACTTC. Protein product: CASSASGTGAYEQYF.

This sequence joins TRBV28 and TRBJ2-1, with 7 bases lining up with TRBD2. The CDR3 loop spans 14 amino acids. In germline, CDR1 is MDHEN, CDR2 SYDVKM. V dropped 7 bases and J dropped 6; count of bases not matched to a gene: 9. The CDR3 is CASTLGLAVNEQFF. CDR3 coding DNA: TGTGCCAGCACCTTGGGGCTAGCGGTCAATGAGCAGTTCTTC.

The chain combines TRBV5-1 with TRBJ2-7; 11 positions match TRBD2. Looked up from germline, CDR1 is SGHRS and CDR2 is YFSETQ. J was trimmed by 0 bases and V by 0 bases; bases with no gene match: 5. The CDR3 length is 17 residues. Here the CDR3 reads CASSLGLAGTYSYEQYF. The CDR3 DNA is TGCGCCAGCAGCTTGGGACTAGCGGGGACTTACTCCTACGAGCAGTACTTC. The full variable domain, rest sourced from reference TRBV5-1 and TRBJ2-7, is KAGVTQTPRYLIKTRGQQVTLSCSPISGHRSVSWYQQTPGQGLQFLFEYFSETQRNKGNFPGRFSGRQFSNSRSEMNVSTLELGDSALYLCASSLGLAGTYSYEQYFGPGTRLTVT.

V is TRBV28 and J is TRBJ1-4; possibly TRBD1 for D (5 bases). This CDR3 has 14 residues. V lost 2 bases and J 7 bases, leaving 11 bases between the germline ends. The germline gives CDR1 MDHEN, CDR2 SYDVKM. The CDR3 DNA reads as TGTGCCAGCAGTTTAGGCAGGGTTGGTGAAAAACTGTTTTTT. Translating gives CASSLGRVGEKLFF.

The chain uses TRBV7-6 and TRBJ2-2; 7 positions match TRBD2. The germline CDR1 and CDR2 sequences are SGHVS and FNYEAQ. V gave up 7 bases and J gave up 4 bases; unmatched junction bases: 9. The CDR3 totals 15 residues. The chain's CDR3 is CASKAGTTSTGELFF. DNA of the CDR3: TGTGCCAGCAAGGCCGGGACTACGAGCACCGGGGAGCTGTTTTTT.

V gene TRBV5-1 combines with J gene TRBJ2-7; 8 bases agree with TRBD2. CDR3 length: 15 residues. CDR1 and CDR2 from the germline V gene are SGHRS and YFSETQ. J gave up 3 bases and V 0 bases, and 5 bases lay outside the gene matches. The CDR3 DNA sequence: TGCGCCAGCAGCTTGGGGGGACTAGAGGACTACGAGCAGTACTTC. This sequence encodes CASSLGGLEDYEQYF.

This clone was observed a single time. The J gene is TRBJ2-5, the V gene TRBV11-3, with D hard to call. The end of the DNA fits TRBJ2-7 better, so the J call may be wrong. Looked up from germline, CDR1 is SGHNT and CDR2 is YENEEA. The CDR3 length is 13 residues. DNA of the CDR3: TGTGCCAGCAGCGAAGACGGAGCCTACGAGCAGTACTTC. It codes for CASSEDGAYEQYF.

The chain combines TRBV5-1 with TRBJ2-6, with 7 positions matching TRBD1. Germline V gene data show CDR1 as SGHRS and CDR2 as YFSETQ. CDR3 length: 17 amino acids. V was pared by 4 bases and J by 2 bases, with 9 bases of the junction left unmatched. CDR3 in DNA: TGCGCCAGCAGCCGAGCCTTAGACAGGGCTGGGGCCAACGTCCTGACTTTC. The encoded protein is CASSRALDRAGANVLTF.

Judged by abundance, this clone is medium-sized. The chain has TRBV6-4 and TRBJ2-1, with TRBD2 matching 7 bases. This CDR3 has 16 amino acids. The germline CDR1 and CDR2 sequences are MRHNA and SNTAGT. The V gene end was trimmed by 0 bases and the J gene end by 5 bases; junction bases not matched to a gene: 7. The CDR3 sequence is CASSDSAGEGNNEQFF. The DNA for the CDR3 is TGTGCCAGCAGTGACTCGGCGGGAGAGGGGAACAATGAGCAGTTCTTC.

The chain joins TRBV18 to TRBJ1-1, with 10 bases matching TRBD1. CDR1 is KGHSH and CDR2 is LQKENI in the germline V gene. The CDR3 sequence is 14 residues long. The V gene end was trimmed by 5 bases and the J gene end by 5 bases; junction bases not matched to a gene: 5. The CDR3 is CASSTDRGGTEAFF. The CDR3 DNA reads as TGTGCCAGCTCAACGGACAGGGGGGGTACTGAAGCTTTCTTT.

The chain links TRBV5-6 to TRBJ2-5; 7 nucleotides line up with TRBD2. V shed 0 bases, J shed 4 bases, and the junction held 0 bases outside the gene matches. This CDR3 comprises 13 residues. CDR1 is SGHDT, CDR2 YYEEEE, per germline. CDR3 amino acids: CASSLGGGETQYF. The CDR3, as DNA: TGTGCCAGCAGCTTGGGGGGGGGAGAGACCCAGTACTTC.

This chain links TRBV6-5 with TRBJ1-5; 9 bases map to TRBD1. The CDR3 sequence is 15 residues long. J gave up 3 bases and V 6 bases, and 6 bases lay outside the gene matches. CDR1 MNHEY and CDR2 SVGAGI come from the germline V gene. The CDR3 spells CASSLGQGINQPQHF. CDR3 DNA sequence: TGTGCCAGCAGCCTGGGACAGGGCATCAATCAGCCCCAGCATTTT.

The genes are TRBV20-1 and TRBJ2-1, with D perhaps TRBD2 (5 bases). Germline-derived CDR1 and CDR2 are DFQATT and SNEGSKA (reference sequence). Trimming pared 3 bases from V and 10 bases from J, leaving 10 bases between. The CDR3 is 11 amino acids. This CDR3 is CSASRTYEQFF. The CDR3 DNA reads as TGCAGTGCTAGTCGGACTTACGAGCAGTTCTTC.

The V call is TRBV5-4, the J call TRBJ1-2, with D perhaps matching TRBD1 (6 bases). Trimming cost V 4 bases and J 6 bases, with 13 bases left between them. This CDR3 is 13 amino acids long. Germline V lookup: CDR1 SGHNT, CDR2 YYREEE (reference sequence). The CDR3 region is CASSLFGTNGYTF. CDR3 in DNA: TGTGCCAGCAGCCTATTCGGGACAAATGGCTACACCTTC.

The chain employs TRBV19 and TRBJ1-5; tentative D call: TRBD1 (5 bases). The CDR3 sequence is 15 residues long. Trimming left V 7 bases short and J 2 bases short, with 15 bases between. The germline CDR1 and CDR2 sequences are LNHDA and SQIVND (reference sequence). This CDR3 is CASTPRGVGNQPQHF. CDR3 nucleotide sequence: TGTGCCAGTACTCCTAGGGGCGTCGGCAATCAGCCCCAGCATTTT.

The rearrangement joins TRBV9 to TRBJ2-7, with 11 positions matching TRBD2. Germline V gene sequence: CDR1 SGDLS, CDR2 YYNGEE. Unmatched junction bases numbered 8, after V lost 0 bases and J lost 9 bases. This CDR3 has 15 amino acids. The CDR3 region has the DNA TGTGCCAGCAGCGTAGGGTCTAGCGGGGGGTCCGGGCAGTACTTC. Its protein is CASSVGSSGGSGQYF.

This clone was seen a handful of times. The CDR3 region has the DNA TGTGCCAGCAGTTTCCTCTGGCATCAGCCCCAGCATTTT. It encodes CASSFLWHQPQHF. This rearrangement joins TRBV6-5 to TRBJ1-5; no clear D gene. Trimming took off 4 bases at V and 5 bases at J, with 9 bases between the two ends. CDR3 length: 13 amino acids. Germline CDR1 is MNHEY and CDR2 is SVGAGI.

A single count supports this clone. V gene TRBV28 combines with J gene TRBJ2-1; 10 positions agree with TRBD2. CDR1 is MDHEN, CDR2 SYDVKM, per germline. The CDR3 runs to 16 residues. The J segment lost 9 bases and the V segment lost 7 bases, leaving 15 bases of the junction unmatched. DNA of the CDR3: TGTGCCAGCAAGTTTATGGGTAGCGGGAGGCGTGTTGAGCAGTTCTTC. Translated, it gives CASKFMGSGRRVEQFF.

This clone has a handful of counts. The rearrangement uses TRBV5-5 and TRBJ1-4; D is possibly TRBD1 (5 bases). Germline-derived CDR1 and CDR2 are SGHKS and YYEKEE (reference sequence). With 5 bases removed from V and 5 bases from J, the gap between germline ends came to 13 bases. This CDR3 has 14 residues. The CDR3 spells CASRRGTLNEKLFF. Here the CDR3 DNA reads TGTGCCAGCAGAAGGGGTACCTTAAATGAAAAACTGTTTTTT.

This clone appeared a few times. The chain carries TRBV5-8 and TRBJ2-5; 10 positions agree with TRBD2. This CDR3 has 15 residues. Germline trimming cut 5 bases from V and 4 bases from J; bases unmatched to any gene: 8. In germline, CDR1 is SGHTS, CDR2 YDEGEE. CDR3 residues: CASRASGSGGETQYF. The CDR3 coding sequence is TGTGCCAGCAGGGCTAGCGGGAGCGGGGGAGAGACCCAGTACTTC.

The chain carries TRBV6-6 and TRBJ1-5; 7 nucleotides line up with TRBD1. V trimming: 6 bases; J trimming: 7 bases; junction bases outside the gene matches: 12. This CDR3 region has 15 residues. Germline V CDR1 and CDR2: MNHNY, SVGAGI (reference sequence). CDR3 protein: CASSIDRASTQPQHF. The CDR3 bases are TGTGCCAGCAGCATCGACAGGGCGAGTACGCAGCCCCAGCATTTT.

This chain connects TRBV19 to TRBJ1-5; D unresolved. Trimming removed 5 bases at V and 6 bases at J, with 11 bases between. CDR1 is LNHDA and CDR2 is SQIVND in the germline V gene (reference sequence). The CDR3 extends over 13 amino acids. In DNA form, the CDR3 reads TGTGCCAGTAGTCTCCCCGGGAGTCAGCCCCAGCATTTT. It codes for CASSLPGSQPQHF.

The rearrangement links TRBV5-1 to TRBJ2-1; TRBD2 aligns across 13 bases. Trimming cost V 4 bases and J 7 bases; bases outside gene matches: 8. This CDR3 is built from 16 residues. Germline CDR1 is SGHRS and CDR2 is YFSETQ. CDR3 protein: CASSPPTSGRGNEQFF. In DNA, the CDR3 is TGCGCCAGCAGCCCACCAACTAGCGGGAGGGGGAATGAGCAGTTCTTC.

The chain couples TRBV10-1 to TRBJ2-7; 11 bases match TRBD2. CDR3 size: 16 residues. The V gene end was trimmed by 6 bases and the J gene end by 2 bases; junction bases not matched to a gene: 9. The germline V gene has CDR1 WNHNN and CDR2 SYGVQD (reference sequence). CDR3 sequence (DNA): TGCGCCAGCAGGGGCCCCTGTAGCGGGAGGGCCTACGAGCAGTACTTC. Residues: CASRGPCSGRAYEQYF.

This clone was seen more than once but under ten times. J is TRBJ1-3 and V is TRBV4-1; no reliable D call. The germline gives CDR1 MGHRA, CDR2 YSYEKL. The germline V and J ends were trimmed by 1 base and 0 bases, with 4 bases remaining between them. The CDR3 totals 14 residues. CDR3 sequence: CASSQGLSGNTIYF. In DNA, the CDR3 is TGCGCCAGCAGCCAAGGACTCTCTGGAAACACCATATATTTT.

The rearrangement joins TRBV27 to TRBJ2-7; perhaps TRBD2 as D (6 bases). V was clipped by 5 bases and J by 2 bases, with 16 bases between them. Per the germline V gene, CDR1 is MNHEY and CDR2 is SMNVEV (reference sequence). There are 15 residues in the CDR3. In nucleotides, the CDR3 is TGTGCCAGCAGTCCCCCCGGGGGAGCTCCCTACGAGCAGTACTTC. It encodes CASSPPGGAPYEQYF.